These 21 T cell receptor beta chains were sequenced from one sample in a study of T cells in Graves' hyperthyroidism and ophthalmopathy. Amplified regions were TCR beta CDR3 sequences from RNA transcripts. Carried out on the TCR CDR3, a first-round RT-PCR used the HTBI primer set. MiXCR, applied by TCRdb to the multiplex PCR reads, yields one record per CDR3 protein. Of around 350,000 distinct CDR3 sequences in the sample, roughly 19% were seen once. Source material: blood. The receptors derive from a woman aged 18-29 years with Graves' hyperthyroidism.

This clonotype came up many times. DNA for the CDR3: TGCAGTGCTGCCCAACCGACAGGGACACACTACGAGCAGTACTTC. Protein sequence: CSAAQPTGTHYEQYF. V usage is TRBV20-1 and J usage is TRBJ2-7; TRBD1 matches at 7 bases. CDR1 is DFQATT, CDR2 SNEGSKA, per germline (reference sequence). J gave up 3 bases and V 5 bases, and 13 bases lay outside the gene matches. The CDR3 covers 15 residues.

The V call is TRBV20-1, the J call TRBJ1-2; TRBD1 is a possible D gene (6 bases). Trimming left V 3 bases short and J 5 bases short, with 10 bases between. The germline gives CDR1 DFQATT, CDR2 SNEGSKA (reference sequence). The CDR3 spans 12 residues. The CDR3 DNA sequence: TGCAGTGCTAGTTCAGGGGAGTATGGCTACACCTTC. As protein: CSASSGEYGYTF.

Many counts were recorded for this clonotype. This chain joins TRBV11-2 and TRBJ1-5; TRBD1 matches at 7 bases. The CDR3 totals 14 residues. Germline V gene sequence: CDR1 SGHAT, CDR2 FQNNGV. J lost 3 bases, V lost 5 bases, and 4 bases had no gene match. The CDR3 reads CASSHRGINQPQHF. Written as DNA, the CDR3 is TGTGCCAGCAGCCACAGGGGAATCAATCAGCCCCAGCATTTT.

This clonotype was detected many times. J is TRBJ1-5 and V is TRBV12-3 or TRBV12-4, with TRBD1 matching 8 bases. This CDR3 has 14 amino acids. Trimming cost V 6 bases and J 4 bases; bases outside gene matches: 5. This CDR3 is CASSPTGGNQPQHF. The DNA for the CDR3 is TGTGCCAGCAGCCCCACAGGGGGGAATCAGCCCCAGCATTTT.

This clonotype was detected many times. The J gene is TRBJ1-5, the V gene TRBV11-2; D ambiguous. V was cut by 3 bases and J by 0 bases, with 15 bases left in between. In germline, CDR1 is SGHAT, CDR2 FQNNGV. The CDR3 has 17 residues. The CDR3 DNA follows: TGTGCCAGCAGCTTGGTTCTGGATCTCCTTAGCAATCAGCCCCAGCATTTT. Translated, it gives CASSLVLDLLSNQPQHF.

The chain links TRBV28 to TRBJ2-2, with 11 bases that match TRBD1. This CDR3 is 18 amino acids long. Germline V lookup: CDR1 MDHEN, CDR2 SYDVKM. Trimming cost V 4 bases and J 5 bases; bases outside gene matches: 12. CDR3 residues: CASSSPRDRGRRTGELFF. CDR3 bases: TGTGCCAGCAGTTCCCCGCGGGACAGGGGGAGGCGGACCGGGGAGCTGTTTTTT.

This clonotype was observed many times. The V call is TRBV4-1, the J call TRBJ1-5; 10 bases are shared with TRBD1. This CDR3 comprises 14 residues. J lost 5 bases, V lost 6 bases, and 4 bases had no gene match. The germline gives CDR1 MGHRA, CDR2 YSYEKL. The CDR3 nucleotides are TGCGCCAGCAGGGGACAGGGGAGATATCAGCCCCAGCATTTT. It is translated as CASRGQGRYQPQHF.

CDR3 sequence: CACSYGFYEQYV. Here the CDR3 DNA reads TGTGCCTGCAGTTACGGCTTTTACGAGCAGTACGTC. The rearrangement links TRBV6-2 or TRBV6-3 to TRBJ2-7; D not resolved. Germline assignment: CDR1 MNHEY and CDR2 SVGEGT. CDR3 size: 12 residues.

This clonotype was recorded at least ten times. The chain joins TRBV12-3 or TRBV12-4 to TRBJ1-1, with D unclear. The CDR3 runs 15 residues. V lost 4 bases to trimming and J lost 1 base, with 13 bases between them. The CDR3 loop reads CASSSDGSQNTEAFF. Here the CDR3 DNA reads TGTGCCAGCAGTTCGGACGGAAGCCAGAACACTGAAGCTTTCTTT.

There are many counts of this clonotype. The CDR3 here is CASSAATGRLNYGYTF. Written as DNA, the CDR3 is TGTGCCAGCAGCGCCGCAACAGGGAGGTTGAACTATGGCTACACCTTC. The chain couples TRBV9 to TRBJ1-2; D perhaps matches TRBD1 (6 bases). CDR1 is SGDLS and CDR2 is YYNGEE in the germline V gene. The CDR3 has 16 residues. With 3 bases removed from V and 2 bases from J, the gap between germline ends came to 17 bases.

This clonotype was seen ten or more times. CDR3 in DNA: TGTGCCGGCCAGGTAACAGGGAAGGGTGAAGCTTTCTTT. The encoded protein is CAGQVTGKGEAFF. This rearrangement joins TRBV6-5 to TRBJ1-1, with a possible D match to TRBD1 (6 bases). This CDR3 region has 13 residues. From germline, CDR1 is MNHEY and CDR2 SVGAGI. Trimming removed 11 bases at V and 7 bases at J, with 20 bases between.

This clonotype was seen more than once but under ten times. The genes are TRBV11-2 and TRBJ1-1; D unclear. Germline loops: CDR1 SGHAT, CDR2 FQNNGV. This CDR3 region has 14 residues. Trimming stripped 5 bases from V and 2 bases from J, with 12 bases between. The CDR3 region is CASSRFRLNTEAFF. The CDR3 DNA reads TGTGCCAGCAGCCGATTCCGGCTAAACACTGAAGCTTTCTTT.

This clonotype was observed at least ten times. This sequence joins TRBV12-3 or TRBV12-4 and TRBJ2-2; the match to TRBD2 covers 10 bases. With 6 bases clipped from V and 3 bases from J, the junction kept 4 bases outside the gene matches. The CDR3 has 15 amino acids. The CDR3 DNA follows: TGTGCCAGCAGCCAGCGGGGGGGCCACACCGGGGAGCTGTTTTTT. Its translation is CASSQRGGHTGELFF.

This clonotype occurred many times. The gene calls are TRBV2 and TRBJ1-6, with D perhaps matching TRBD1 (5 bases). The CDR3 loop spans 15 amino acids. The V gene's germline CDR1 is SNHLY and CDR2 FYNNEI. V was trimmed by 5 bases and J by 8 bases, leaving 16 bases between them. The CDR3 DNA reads TGTGCCAGCAGTCGTGACAGTGGTGCCCATTCACCCCTCCACTTT. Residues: CASSRDSGAHSPLHF.

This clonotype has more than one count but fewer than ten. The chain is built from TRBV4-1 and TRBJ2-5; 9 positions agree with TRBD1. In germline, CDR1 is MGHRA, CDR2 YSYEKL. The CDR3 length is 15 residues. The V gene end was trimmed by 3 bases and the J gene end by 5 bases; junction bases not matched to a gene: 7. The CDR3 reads CASSQDTGGLETQYF. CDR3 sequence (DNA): TGCGCCAGCAGCCAGGATACAGGGGGCCTGGAGACCCAGTACTTC.

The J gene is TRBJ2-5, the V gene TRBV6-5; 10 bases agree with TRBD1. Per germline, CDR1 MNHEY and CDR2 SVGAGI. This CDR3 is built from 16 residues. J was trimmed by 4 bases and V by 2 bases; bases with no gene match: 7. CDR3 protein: CASSYPLGTGAETQYF. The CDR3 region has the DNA TGTGCCAGCAGTTACCCCCTCGGGACAGGGGCAGAGACCCAGTACTTC.

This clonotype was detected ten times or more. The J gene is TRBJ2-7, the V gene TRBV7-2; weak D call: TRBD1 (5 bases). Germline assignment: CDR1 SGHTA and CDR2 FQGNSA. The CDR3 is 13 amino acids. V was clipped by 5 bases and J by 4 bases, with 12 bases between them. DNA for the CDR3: TGTGCCAGCAGCCCGTACACAGGATACGAGCAGTACTTC. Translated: CASSPYTGYEQYF. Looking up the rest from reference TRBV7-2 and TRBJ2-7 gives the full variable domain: GAGVSQSPSNKVTEKGKDVELRCDPISGHTALYWYRQSLGQGLEFLIYFQGNSAPDKSGLPSDRFSAERTGGSVSTLTIQRTQQEDSAVYLCASSPYTGYEQYFGPGTRLTVT.

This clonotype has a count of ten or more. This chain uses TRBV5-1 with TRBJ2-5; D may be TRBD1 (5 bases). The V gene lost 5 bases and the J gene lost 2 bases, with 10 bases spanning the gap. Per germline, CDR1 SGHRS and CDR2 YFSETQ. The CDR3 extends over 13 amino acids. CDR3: CASRIRVQETQYF. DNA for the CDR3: TGCGCCAGCAGGATCAGGGTTCAAGAGACCCAGTACTTC. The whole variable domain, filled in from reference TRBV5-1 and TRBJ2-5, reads KAGVTQTPRYLIKTRGQQVTLSCSPISGHRSVSWYQQTPGQGLQFLFEYFSETQRNKGNFPGRFSGRQFSNSRSEMNVSTLELGDSALYLCASRIRVQETQYFGPGTRLLVL.

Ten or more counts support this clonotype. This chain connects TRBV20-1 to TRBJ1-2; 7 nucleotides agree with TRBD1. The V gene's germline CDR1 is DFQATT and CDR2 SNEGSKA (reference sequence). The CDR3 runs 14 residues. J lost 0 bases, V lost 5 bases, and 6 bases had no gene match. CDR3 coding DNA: TGCAGTGCTCCCCCGACAGGGACTAACTATGGCTACACCTTC. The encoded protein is CSAPPTGTNYGYTF.

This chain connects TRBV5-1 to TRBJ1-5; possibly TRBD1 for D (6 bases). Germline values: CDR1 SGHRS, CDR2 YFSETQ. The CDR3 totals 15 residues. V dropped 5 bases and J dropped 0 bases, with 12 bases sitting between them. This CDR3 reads CASRRDTSSNQPQHF. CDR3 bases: TGCGCCAGCAGGAGGGACACAAGTAGCAATCAGCCCCAGCATTTT.

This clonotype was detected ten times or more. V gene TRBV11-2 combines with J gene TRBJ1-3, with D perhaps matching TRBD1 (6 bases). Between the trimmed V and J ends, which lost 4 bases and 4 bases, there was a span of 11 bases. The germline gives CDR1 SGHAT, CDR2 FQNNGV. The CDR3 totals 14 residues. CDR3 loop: CASSYRAAGNTIYF. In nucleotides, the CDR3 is TGTGCCAGCAGCTACAGGGCCGCCGGAAACACCATATATTTT.